The table lists the clone carrying this T cell receptor beta chain with a few counts. This entry belongs to a study of regulatory T cells in long-lasting Graves disease. Library construction for TCR beta used iRepertoire HTBI primers and Arm-PCR of CDR3 regions. TCRdb re-derived calls from the multiplex PCR reads in MiXCR, one entry per CDR3 protein. The sample gives about 330,000 distinct CDR3 sequences, around 15% of which show up once; 20% is in the top ten. The time point here: newly diagnosed GD, antithyroid drugs for less than 3 months. TCR sequences were obtained from RNA taken from PBMCs. The length of the CDR3 is 15 residues. Per the germline V gene, CDR1 is SNHLY and CDR2 is FYNNEI. V was clipped by 2 bases and J by 8 bases, with 15 bases between them. The data were also submitted as part of a second study, on T cells in Graves' hyperthyroidism and ophthalmopathy. This second study notes: Most thyroid clonotypes with frequency above 0.001 were detected in blood.

The source is a woman under 30 with Graves disease. The material sequenced was peripheral blood mononuclear cells (PBMCs), taken at new diagnosis, from a patient treated with antithyroid drugs. V gene TRBV2 combines with J gene TRBJ2-2, with D possibly called TRBD1 or TRBD2 (6 bases each). As DNA, the CDR3 is TGTGCCAGCAGTGAACGGGGGCTGGCGTCTGGGGAGCTGTTTTTT. Protein: CASSERGLASGELFF.